The 30 T cell receptor beta chains reported below all come from one sample, sequenced in a study of T cells in Graves' hyperthyroidism and ophthalmopathy (dated by TCRdb to the late 2010s). The library was built by means of multiplex PCR. Sequencing used an Illumina HiSeq 2000. The TCR beta CDR3 regions were amplified from the RNA transcripts. For the first round of RT-PCR on the TCR CDR3, the HTBI primer set was used together with the Qiagen OneStep RT-PCR kit. TCRdb took the public reads, trimmed them with fastp at Q25, ran MiXCR for clone calling and kept in-frame beta chains. Merged by CDR3 protein, the rows form single entries marked with the most common genes and DNA. The sample table shows about 580,000 distinct CDR3 sequences, and roughly 50% are seen once. The top ten clonotypes cover roughly 8.2% of the sample. The sequencing input was peripheral blood or thyroid tissue (not recorded which). All receptors come from a woman between 18 and 30 years old with Graves' hyperthyroidism.

The V gene is TRBV7-2, the J gene TRBJ2-5; D tentatively reads TRBD1 or TRBD2 (5 bases each). The CDR3 spans 15 residues. The germline gives CDR1 SGHTA, CDR2 FQGNSA. V shed 7 bases and J shed 7 bases, with 22 bases lying between them. CDR3 region: CASNSGTAWGGTQYF. As DNA, the CDR3 is TGTGCCAGCAACTCCGGGACGGCTTGGGGTGGGACCCAGTACTTC.

J is TRBJ1-5 and V is TRBV29-1; weak D call: TRBD1 (5 bases). The V and J ends lost 8 bases and 14 bases respectively, with 25 bases between them. The germline CDR1 and CDR2 sequences are SQVTM and ANQGSEA. The CDR3 length is 13 residues. In nucleotides, the CDR3 is TGCAGCCAGAGGGGTCTAGCGGGAAGGAATGAGCATTTT. Translating gives CSQRGLAGRNEHF.

The V gene is TRBV29-1, the J gene TRBJ1-5; 8 positions match TRBD1. Germline V gene sequence: CDR1 SQVTM, CDR2 ANQGSEA. The CDR3 length is 13 residues. CDR3 nucleotide sequence: TGCAGTCTGGACCAGGGGGCAGGGCAGCCCCAGCATTTT. As protein: CSLDQGAGQPQHF.

The chain combines TRBV9 with TRBJ1-4, with D unresolved. V lost 0 bases to trimming and J lost 6 bases, with 3 bases between them. The CDR3 is 12 residues long. Germline CDR1 is SGDLS and CDR2 is YYNGEE. CDR3 nucleotides: TGTGCCAGCAGCGTAGCTGATGAAAAACTGTTTTTT. Protein sequence: CASSVADEKLFF.

In its sample, this clonotype was seen once. The chain combines TRBV7-9 with TRBJ2-7; D not certain. The CDR3 totals 17 residues. Germline loops: CDR1 SEHNR, CDR2 FQNEAQ (reference sequence). Trimming stripped 8 bases from V and 0 bases from J, with 23 bases between. The CDR3, as DNA: TGTGCCAGCCGGCTTGGCACTGAAGCGTTATTCTCCTACGAGCAGTACTTC. Its protein is CASRLGTEALFSYEQYF.

J is TRBJ1-1 and V is TRBV12-3 or TRBV12-4; a weak D match, TRBD1 (6 bases). The CDR3 contains 15 residues. V lost 5 bases, J lost 3 bases, and 16 bases lay in between. CDR3 nucleotide sequence: TGTGCCAGCAGTCTACAATCGGACAGCCACACTGAAGCTTTCTTT. Translated, it gives CASSLQSDSHTEAFF.

Worth noting for this clonotype: One end of the junction fails to match germline, which may point to a read error. The chain combines TRBV2 with TRBJ1-1; D ambiguous. Germline CDR1 is SNHLY and CDR2 is FYNNEI. CDR3 size: 15 residues. The CDR3, as DNA: TGTGCCGGCAGTTTATCGAGGGCGTTGAACACTGAAGCTTTCTTT. Its protein is CAGSLSRALNTEAFF.

This clonotype was counted ten times or more. J is TRBJ2-5 and V is TRBV9; the D gene is possibly TRBD1 (6 bases). CDR3 size: 16 residues. The V gene's germline CDR1 is SGDLS and CDR2 YYNGEE. Trimming removed 3 bases at V and 2 bases at J, with 17 bases between. The CDR3 sequence is CASSAVGTTLQETQYF. CDR3 nucleotides: TGTGCCAGCAGCGCCGTCGGGACAACTTTACAAGAGACCCAGTACTTC.

Ten or more counts support this clonotype. The chain employs TRBV25-1 and TRBJ1-1; D is uncertain. CDR1 and CDR2 (germline): MGHDK, SYGVNS. The CDR3 runs 13 residues. Trimming shortened V by 1 base and J by 10 bases, and 13 bases separated the two germline ends. The CDR3 DNA sequence: TGTGCCAGCAGTGAATTAATTGAGGTGGCAGCTTTCTTT. As protein: CASSELIEVAAFF.

This clonotype was seen many times. The genes are TRBV7-9 and TRBJ1-3; no clear D gene. Germline V gene data show CDR1 as SEHNR and CDR2 as FQNEAQ (reference sequence). V was trimmed by 3 bases and J by 1 base, leaving 7 bases between them. This CDR3 region has 14 residues. CDR3 residues: CASSFPGSGNTIYF. The DNA for the CDR3 is TGTGCCAGCAGCTTTCCTGGTTCTGGAAACACCATATATTTT.

Many counts were recorded for this clonotype. The chain carries TRBV12-3 or TRBV12-4 and TRBJ1-4, with 10 positions matching TRBD1. The CDR3 covers 13 residues. After removal of 8 bases from V and 7 bases from J, the junction contained 4 bases not matched to a gene. The CDR3: CASAGQGIEKLFF. For the CDR3, the DNA is TGTGCCAGCGCGGGACAGGGGATTGAAAAACTGTTTTTT.

This clonotype was detected only a few times. This chain joins TRBV6-5 and TRBJ1-2; D is uncertain. The length of the CDR3 is 12 residues. Germline V gene data show CDR1 as MNHEY and CDR2 as SVGAGI. Trimming removed 4 bases at V and 7 bases at J, with 10 bases between. The CDR3, as DNA: TGTGCCAGCAGTTCCCACCACTCTGGCTACACCTTC. Amino acid sequence: CASSSHHSGYTF.

This clonotype occurred many times. The chain uses TRBV25-1 and TRBJ2-7; maybe TRBD1 (5 bases). Germline CDR1 and CDR2: MGHDK and SYGVNS. This CDR3 has 13 residues. Trimming took off 1 base at V and 3 bases at J, with 7 bases between the two ends. The CDR3: CASSELGLYEQYF. The CDR3 region has the DNA TGTGCCAGCAGTGAATTGGGGCTCTACGAGCAGTACTTC.

This clonotype was detected many times. The chain uses TRBV20-1 and TRBJ1-2; no reliable D call. V was trimmed by 2 bases and J by 4 bases, leaving 11 bases between them. The germline V gene encodes CDR1 DFQATT and CDR2 SNEGSKA (reference sequence). The CDR3 extends over 13 amino acids. The CDR3 region has the DNA TGCAGTGCTAGAACGATGATAGGCTATGGCTACACCTTC. It yields the protein CSARTMIGYGYTF.

This clonotype appeared many times. V usage is TRBV29-1 and J usage is TRBJ2-2; 10 bases match TRBD2. With V trimmed by 2 bases and J by 5 bases, 8 bases remained unmatched. The CDR3 covers 16 residues. The germline CDR1 and CDR2 sequences are SQVTM and ANQGSEA. The DNA of the CDR3 is TGCAGCGTTGAATCTTCAGCGGGAGGGGGAACCGGGGAGCTGTTTTTT. Protein: CSVESSAGGGTGELFF.

This clonotype was observed at least ten times. The chain recombines TRBV28 with TRBJ1-2, with D maybe TRBD1 (5 bases). Germline V gene lookup returns CDR1 MDHEN and CDR2 SYDVKM. V shed 6 bases and J shed 2 bases, with 13 bases lying between them. The CDR3 covers 14 residues. CDR3 nucleotide sequence: TGTGCCAGCAGCACACGGACACCAAACTATGGCTACACCTTC. It specifies CASSTRTPNYGYTF.

This clonotype was observed many times. Compared with germline, one end of the junction differs, possibly owing to a read error. This chain uses TRBV5-8 with TRBJ1-5; TRBD1 might be the D (6 bases). The germline V gene encodes CDR1 SGHTS and CDR2 YDEGEE. This CDR3 contains 8 residues. CDR3 sequence reads: CASIPDSF. CDR3 DNA sequence: TGTGCCAGCATCCCGGACAGTTTT.

The chain employs TRBV29-1 and TRBJ2-3, with 8 bases matching TRBD1. Germline CDR1 is SQVTM and CDR2 is ANQGSEA. This CDR3 has 13 residues. V gave up 4 bases and J gave up 0 bases; unmatched junction bases: 0. The CDR3 loop is CSVGDRSTDTQYF. The CDR3, as DNA: TGCAGCGTTGGGGACAGGAGCACAGATACGCAGTATTTT.

The chain carries TRBV19 and TRBJ1-1; 7 bases are shared with TRBD1. In germline, CDR1 is LNHDA, CDR2 SQIVND (reference sequence). This CDR3 is 12 amino acids long. The ends lost 3 bases at V and 8 bases at J; junction bases unmatched: 3. CDR3 in DNA: TGTGCCAGTAGTATTCGACAGGGCGAAGCTTTCTTT. Amino acid sequence: CASSIRQGEAFF.

V is TRBV5-1 and J is TRBJ2-3; 8 bases are shared with TRBD1. The CDR3 extends over 16 amino acids. V lost 4 bases, J lost 8 bases, and 15 bases stayed unmatched. Germline V CDR1 and CDR2: SGHRS, YFSETQ. CDR3 sequence: CASSQSTGAGFGTQYF. The CDR3 region has the DNA TGCGCCAGCAGCCAATCGACAGGGGCGGGTTTCGGTACGCAGTATTTT.

This clonotype was seen at least ten times. The rearrangement uses TRBV9 and TRBJ1-3, with D possibly TRBD1 on 6 matching bases. This CDR3 has 17 residues. The V end was cut by 3 bases, the J end by 3 bases, with 19 bases between. Germline lookup yields CDR1 SGDLS and CDR2 YYNGEE. CDR3 in amino acids: CASSAQYGGLGGNTIYF. As DNA, the CDR3 is TGTGCCAGCAGCGCCCAATACGGGGGCTTAGGTGGAAACACCATATATTTT.

In this sample, this clonotype turned up many times. This chain connects TRBV7-3 to TRBJ1-2; D ambiguous. V dropped 5 bases and J dropped 2 bases, with 12 bases sitting between them. Germline V gene sequence: CDR1 SGHTA, CDR2 FQGTGA. This CDR3 is 14 amino acids long. CDR3 in amino acids: CASSPGGLNYGYTF. In DNA form, the CDR3 reads TGTGCCAGCAGCCCCGGCGGGTTAAACTATGGCTACACCTTC.

The table lists this clonotype with a count of one. V and J are TRBV15 and TRBJ1-5; the D is unclear. V gave up 1 base and J gave up 0 bases, with 7 bases separating them. The CDR3 extends over 15 amino acids. CDR1 is LNHNV, CDR2 YYDKDF, per germline (reference sequence). The CDR3 nucleotides read TGTGCCACCAGCAGAGCTACATATAGCAATCAGCCCCAGCATTTT. Protein sequence: CATSRATYSNQPQHF.

A note on this clonotype: A clone one base away is much larger, so this may be a read error. The chain has TRBV7-9 and TRBJ1-2; D perhaps matches TRBD1 (5 bases). Germline V gene sequence: CDR1 SEHNR, CDR2 FQNEAQ (reference sequence). The CDR3 sequence is 11 residues long. The CDR3 DNA reads TGTGCCACCGCCAAGGACACCTTTATCGCCTTC. It encodes CATAKDTFIAF.

This chain links TRBV7-9 with TRBJ2-7; possibly TRBD1 for D (5 bases). V was clipped by 5 bases and J by 0 bases, with 11 bases between them. CDR1 is SEHNR and CDR2 is FQNEAQ in the germline V gene (reference sequence). The CDR3 length is 14 residues. DNA of the CDR3: TGTGCCAGCAGCGTTGAGACAGACTCCTACGAGCAGTACTTC. Translation gives CASSVETDSYEQYF.

V usage is TRBV6-1 and J usage is TRBJ2-7, with a possible D match to TRBD2 (5 bases). V gave up 8 bases and J gave up 2 bases, with 19 bases separating them. The CDR3 consists of 15 residues. Germline V lookup: CDR1 MNHNS, CDR2 SASEGT. The CDR3 bases are TGTGCCAGCTCACCACGGAGCGGAAATACCTACGAGCAGTACTTC. Amino acids: CASSPRSGNTYEQYF.

There are many counts of this clonotype. V is TRBV24-1 and J is TRBJ1-4, with 7 bases matching TRBD1. With V trimmed by 7 bases and J by 10 bases, 11 bases remained unmatched. The CDR3 is made up of 14 amino acids. The germline V gene encodes CDR1 KGHDR and CDR2 SFDVKD. As DNA, the CDR3 is TGTGCCACCAGCGCGGGGGACAGTTTCGGAAAACTGTTTTTT. Its translation is CATSAGDSFGKLFF.

This clonotype was counted only a few times. The rearrangement uses TRBV4-1 and TRBJ2-5, with 9 positions matching TRBD1. Germline V gene lookup returns CDR1 MGHRA and CDR2 YSYEKL. There are 15 residues in the CDR3. After removal of 5 bases from V and 5 bases from J, the junction contained 9 bases not matched to a gene. The CDR3: CASSATGTGMETQYF. DNA for the CDR3: TGCGCCAGCAGCGCAACCGGGACAGGGATGGAGACCCAGTACTTC.

This clonotype appeared a single time. The V call is TRBV29-1, the J call TRBJ2-5; 9 bases are a match to TRBD1. There are 14 residues in the CDR3. The V and J ends lost 8 bases and 5 bases, in that order; junction bases with no gene match: 12. Looked up from germline, CDR1 is SQVTM and CDR2 is ANQGSEA. This chain's CDR3 is CSSPGDREEETQYF. The CDR3 nucleotides read TGCAGCAGTCCCGGGGACAGGGAGGAGGAGACCCAGTACTTC.

This clonotype was seen a few times. The rearrangement uses TRBV30 and TRBJ1-4, with unresolved D. The germline V and J ends were trimmed by 2 bases and 0 bases, with 7 bases remaining between them. The germline V gene encodes CDR1 GTSNPN and CDR2 SVGIG (reference sequence). There are 14 residues in the CDR3. CDR3 DNA sequence: TGTGCCTGGAGTATGGGTGCAACTAATGAAAAACTGTTTTTT. Its protein product is CAWSMGATNEKLFF. Together with reference TRBV30 and TRBJ1-4, the CDR3 gives the full variable domain: SQTIHQWPATLVQPVGSPLSLECTVEGTSNPNLYWYRQAAGRGLQLLFYSVGIGQISSEVPQNLSASRPQDRQFILSSKKLLLSDSGFYLCAWSMGATNEKLFFGSGTQLSVL.